This T cell receptor (beta chain) appears in the sequencing data of a study of T cell clonotyping in hematopoietic cell transplantation. Study outcomes and limitations: CD4 and CD8 repertoire contributions could not be separated without sorting.

As for this clone: Its target is unknown.

This CDR3 comprises 13 residues. After removal of 6 bases from V and 6 bases from J, the junction contained 5 bases not matched to a gene. CDR1 is MNHNS, CDR2 SASEGT, per germline. Recipient blood drawn about 28 days pretransplant and days 30, 100, 180 after. Sequencing used immunoSEQ multiplex PCR; TCRdb keeps in-frame clones, though not all of them. In the table there are roughly 4,500 clones, about 94% of which are singletons. The source was peripheral blood mononuclear cells, collected 30 days after allogeneic stem cell transplant. The chain employs TRBV6-1 and TRBJ1-2, with 9 bases fitting TRBD1. This clonotype was obtained from a male patient between 65 and 85 years old who had an allogeneic stem cell transplant from an unrelated donor, so T cells may come from the graft donor. Some clones in this sample may be carry-over from other donors' samples. The CDR3 reads CASRKQGANGYTF. The CDR3 DNA is TGTGCCAGCAGAAAACAGGGGGCTAATGGCTACACCTTC.